The 30 T cell receptor beta chains reported below all come from one sample, sequenced in a study of blood T cell repertoires in COVID-19 (dated by TCRdb to between 2020 and 2021). The library was made by the immunoSEQ multiplex PCR assay. The immuneACCESS repertoire file appears here via TCRdb, limited to in-frame rearrangements. These files lack a portion of the clones; in checked studies, under half of the deficit traces to unresolved V genes, and the cause of the others is not known. The sample data list about 250,000 clones, and just over 90% of these were observed just once. The ten largest clones represent 1.5% to 2% of the sample. The sample was PBMCs or T cells enriched from blood (not recorded which). The receptors originated from a woman between 18 and 29 years old who had recovered from COVID-19.

This clone was picked up one time. The V call is TRBV21-1, the J call TRBJ2-3; TRBD1 was called by the table and not checked on the DNA. TRBV21-1 is reported as a pseudogene. CDR3 length: 18 amino acids. The DNA of the CDR3 is TGTGCCAATCGCGGGTCAGGGGGCGATTTTTCGGCGACAGATACGCAGTATTTT. This encodes CANRGSGGDFSATDTQYF.

This clone was seen more than once but under ten times. The V call is TRBV27, the J call TRBJ1-2, with D possibly matching TRBD1 (6 bases). Germline V gene data show CDR1 as MNHEY and CDR2 as SMNVEV (reference sequence). V was shortened by 6 bases and J by 4 bases, with 12 bases between the two germline ends. The CDR3 contains 13 residues. The CDR3 bases are TGTGCCAGCAGGCCGGGACATCGCTATGGCTACACCTTC. Its protein is CASRPGHRYGYTF.

The rearrangement uses TRBV4-1 and TRBJ1-4, with 8 positions matching TRBD1. This CDR3 region has 14 residues. V dropped 4 bases and J dropped 8; count of bases not matched to a gene: 6. From germline, CDR1 is MGHRA and CDR2 YSYEKL. CDR3 in DNA: TGCGCCAGCAGCCGGACAGGGACATACGAAAAACTGTTTTTT. This translates into CASSRTGTYEKLFF.

J is TRBJ2-1 and V is TRBV19; perhaps TRBD2 as D (5 bases). Trimming removed 6 bases at V and 4 bases at J, with 13 bases between. From germline, CDR1 is LNHDA and CDR2 SQIVND (reference sequence). The CDR3 runs to 14 residues. CDR3 sequence reads: CASRRAGGYNEQFF. In nucleotides, the CDR3 is TGTGCCAGTAGGAGGGCAGGCGGGTACAATGAGCAGTTCTTC.

This chain connects TRBV27 to TRBJ1-2; D is undetermined. This CDR3 region has 14 residues. The germline V gene has CDR1 MNHEY and CDR2 SMNVEV (reference sequence). Trimming removed 4 bases at V and 0 bases at J, with 9 bases between. In DNA form, the CDR3 reads TGTGCCAGCAGTTATAGTATCACTAACTATGGCTACACCTTC. Its translation: CASSYSITNYGYTF.

This chain uses TRBV9 with TRBJ1-1; 11 bases are a match to TRBD1. The CDR3 is 16 amino acids. CDR1 is SGDLS and CDR2 is YYNGEE in the germline V gene. Unmatched junction bases numbered 8, after V lost 3 bases and J lost 4 bases. The CDR3 DNA sequence: TGTGCCAGCAGCGCCCCCGGACAGGGGGCGACCACTGAAGCTTTCTTT. This sequence encodes CASSAPGQGATTEAFF.

The rearrangement joins TRBV4-3 to TRBJ1-2, with D unresolved. The germline V and J ends were trimmed by 0 bases and 7 bases, with 12 bases remaining between them. The CDR3 runs 14 residues. In germline, CDR1 is LGHNA, CDR2 YSLEER. CDR3 protein: CASSQESDFSGYTF. The CDR3 nucleotides are TGCGCCAGCAGCCAAGAATCAGACTTCTCTGGCTACACCTTC.

Here the CDR3 DNA reads TGCGCCAGCGGATGGACTGGCCAAGAGACCCAGTACTTC. Protein sequence: CASGWTGQETQYF. The chain carries TRBV4-3 and TRBJ2-5; D is perhaps TRBD2 (5 bases). In germline, CDR1 is LGHNA, CDR2 YSLEER. V was pared by 8 bases and J by 1 base, with 11 bases between. The CDR3 loop spans 13 amino acids.

V gene TRBV7-2 combines with J gene TRBJ1-2; D not certain. CDR1 SGHTA and CDR2 FQGNSA come from the germline V gene. The length of the CDR3 is 13 residues. V was trimmed by 1 base and J by 7 bases, leaving 10 bases between them. The CDR3 nucleotides read TGTGCCAGCAGCTTAGACAGTGGAATTGGCTACACCTTC. It translates to CASSLDSGIGYTF.

The V call is TRBV6-5, the J call TRBJ1-2; possible D gene TRBD1, 5 bases. With 8 bases removed from V and 2 bases from J, the gap between germline ends came to 12 bases. The CDR3 covers 13 residues. CDR1 is MNHEY and CDR2 is SVGAGI in the germline V gene. The CDR3 nucleotides are TGTGCCAGCCACCCGAACAGGAACTATGGCTACACCTTC. Its protein product is CASHPNRNYGYTF.

The gene calls are TRBV5-6 and TRBJ1-4; 7 nucleotides line up with TRBD1. CDR3 length: 15 residues. Trimming took 3 bases from V and 3 from J; bases not matched to a gene: 5. Germline values: CDR1 SGHDT, CDR2 YYEEEE. DNA for the CDR3: TGTGCCAGCAGCTGGAGACAGGGAGCTAATGAAAAACTGTTTTTT. Translated, it gives CASSWRQGANEKLFF.

This clone was detected only a few times. The chain joins TRBV29-1 to TRBJ1-6, with 10 bases aligning to TRBD1. After removal of 6 bases from V and 3 bases from J, the junction contained 2 bases not matched to a gene. CDR1 SQVTM and CDR2 ANQGSEA come from the germline V gene. The CDR3 has 14 amino acids. CDR3: CSVGTGVYNSPLHF. The CDR3 DNA reads TGCAGCGTGGGGACAGGGGTCTATAATTCACCCCTCCACTTT.

The chain recombines TRBV5-1 with TRBJ1-3; maybe TRBD1 (5 bases). Germline V gene data show CDR1 as SGHRS and CDR2 as YFSETQ. CDR3 length equals 20 residues. Trimming stripped 4 bases from V and 0 bases from J, with 26 bases between. The CDR3 is CASSLRNRTPDQDSGNTIYF. In DNA form, the CDR3 reads TGCGCCAGCAGCCTGCGGAACAGGACCCCGGACCAAGACTCTGGAAACACCATATATTTT.

The V call is TRBV4-3, the J call TRBJ1-4, with D unresolved. V gave up 2 bases and J gave up 3 bases, with 19 bases separating them. Germline CDR1 is LGHNA and CDR2 is YSLEER. The CDR3 is 18 residues long. CDR3 region: CASSQRYRTRRANEKLFF. As DNA, the CDR3 is TGCGCCAGCAGCCAAAGGTACAGAACCCGGAGGGCTAATGAAAAACTGTTTTTT.

The chain joins TRBV11-2 to TRBJ1-4; a possible D gene is TRBD1 (5 bases). The V end lost 5 bases, the J end lost 4 bases, and 14 bases lay between the germline ends. The CDR3 extends over 15 amino acids. The germline gives CDR1 SGHAT, CDR2 FQNNGV. CDR3 bases: TGTGCCAGCAGCCTAATCGACAGCGTTAATGAAAAACTGTTTTTT. Translated: CASSLIDSVNEKLFF.

The V gene is TRBV5-5, the J gene TRBJ1-2; D ambiguous. V shed 4 bases and J shed 4 bases, with 11 bases lying between them. The CDR3 loop spans 13 amino acids. In germline, CDR1 is SGHKS, CDR2 YYEKEE (reference sequence). The CDR3 sequence is CASSGEITYGYTF. The CDR3 region has the DNA TGTGCCAGCAGCGGGGAGATCACCTATGGCTACACCTTC.

This chain links TRBV6-1 with TRBJ1-4, with 7 bases aligning to TRBD1. V lost 4 bases and J lost 6; bases outside the gene matches: 11. The CDR3 loop spans 16 amino acids. CDR1 is MNHNS and CDR2 is SASEGT in the germline V gene. Here the CDR3 reads CASSAETGRGDEKLFF. CDR3 coding DNA: TGTGCCAGCAGTGCCGAGACAGGGCGAGGGGATGAAAAACTGTTTTTT.

This rearrangement joins TRBV15 to TRBJ1-4; D may be TRBD1 (5 bases). V lost 0 bases and J 8 bases, leaving 7 bases between the germline ends. The germline CDR1 and CDR2 sequences are LNHNV and YYDKDF (reference sequence). The CDR3 is 13 amino acids. In DNA form, the CDR3 reads TGTGCCACCAGCAGAGATCAGGGCGAAAAACTGTTTTTT. This gives the protein CATSRDQGEKLFF.

The V call is TRBV3-1 (or the pseudogene TRBV3-2), the J call TRBJ1-4; 9 bases map to TRBD1. Trimming took 2 bases from V and 4 from J; bases not matched to a gene: 5. Germline loops: CDR1 LGHDT, CDR2 YNNKEL (reference sequence). The CDR3 runs to 16 residues. CDR3 region: CASSQNPGQGNEKLFF. In DNA, the CDR3 is TGTGCCAGCAGCCAAAACCCGGGACAGGGTAATGAAAAACTGTTTTTT.

This chain links TRBV7-9 with TRBJ2-1; TRBD1 matches at 10 bases. With V trimmed by 5 bases and J by 4 bases, 5 bases remained unmatched. This CDR3 has 15 residues. Germline loops: CDR1 SEHNR, CDR2 FQNEAQ (reference sequence). The CDR3 DNA follows: TGTGCCAGCAGCCCCCCGGACAGGGGGTACAATGAGCAGTTCTTC. This translates into CASSPPDRGYNEQFF.

The chain has TRBV6-5 and TRBJ1-1, with D uncertain. The CDR3 extends over 13 amino acids. Trimming cost V 0 bases and J 1 base, with 3 bases left between them. Germline CDR1 and CDR2: MNHEY and SVGAGI. The DNA of the CDR3 is TGTGCCAGCAGTTACTCCCAGAACACTGAAGCTTTCTTT. This encodes CASSYSQNTEAFF.

The gene calls are TRBV11-3 and TRBJ2-7; a weak D match, TRBD2 (5 bases). CDR1 is SGHNT, CDR2 YENEEA, per germline. Trimming pared 10 bases from V and 5 bases from J, leaving 21 bases between. The CDR3 length is 14 residues. The CDR3 here is CATQAPDYVHEQYF. The CDR3 DNA follows: TGTGCCACCCAAGCGCCTGACTACGTCCACGAGCAGTACTTC.

The V and J genes are TRBV6-2 or TRBV6-3 and TRBJ1-6; 9 positions agree with TRBD1. Trimming cost V 2 bases and J 8 bases; bases outside gene matches: 4. This CDR3 region has 15 residues. The germline gives CDR1 MNHEY, CDR2 SVGEGT. The CDR3 region is CASSYGRTGDSPLHF. In nucleotides, the CDR3 is TGTGCCAGCAGTTACGGTAGGACAGGGGATTCACCCCTCCACTTT.

This chain links TRBV7-9 with TRBJ2-7; no reliable D call. This CDR3 region has 15 residues. Trimming took off 5 bases at V and 3 bases at J, with 17 bases between the two ends. Germline CDR1 SEHNR, CDR2 FQNEAQ (reference sequence). Here the CDR3 reads CASSPPPSIYYEQYF. Here the CDR3 DNA reads TGTGCCAGCAGCCCACCGCCCAGTATATACTACGAGCAGTACTTC.

This chain connects TRBV25-1 to TRBJ1-2, with a weak D call TRBD1 (5 bases). The CDR3 sequence is 13 residues long. With 2 bases removed from V and 2 bases from J, the gap between germline ends came to 6 bases. CDR1 and CDR2 (germline): MGHDK, SYGVNS. This chain's CDR3 is CASSEGGNYGYTF. CDR3 DNA: TGTGCCAGCAGTGAAGGGGGGAACTATGGCTACACCTTC.

The chain joins TRBV29-1 to TRBJ1-6; no definite D call. This CDR3 spans 13 amino acids. Trimming left V 6 bases short and J 10 bases short, with 16 bases between. CDR1 is SQVTM and CDR2 is ANQGSEA in the germline V gene. Here the CDR3 reads CSVRLGSGSPLHF. The DNA of the CDR3 is TGCAGCGTGCGGCTTGGCTCTGGGTCACCCCTCCACTTT. Full variable domain (outside the CDR3, taken from reference TRBV29-1 and TRBJ1-6): SAVISQKPSRDICQRGTSLTIQCQVDSQVTMMFWYRQQPGQSLTLIATANQGSEATYESGFVIDKFPISRPNLTFSTLTVSNMSPEDSSIYLCSVRLGSGSPLHFGNGTRLTVT.

V gene TRBV14 combines with J gene TRBJ1-2; 7 bases map to TRBD1. The CDR3 is 13 residues long. Unmatched junction bases numbered 1, after V lost 2 bases and J lost 4 bases. The germline CDR1 and CDR2 sequences are SGHDN and FVKESK. CDR3 protein: CASSQWTGYGYTF. The CDR3 DNA reads as TGTGCCAGCAGCCAATGGACAGGCTATGGCTACACCTTC.

This rearrangement joins TRBV28 to TRBJ1-1; no clear D gene. Looked up from germline, CDR1 is MDHEN and CDR2 is SYDVKM. V was cut by 8 bases and J by 1 base, with 11 bases left in between. The CDR3 has 13 residues. The CDR3 DNA sequence: TGTGCCAGCTTCGAGACAAGGAACACTGAAGCTTTCTTT. Translation gives CASFETRNTEAFF.

Here the CDR3 reads CASSRGSGTGDMHEQYF. The CDR3 DNA follows: TGTGCCAGCAGCAGAGGATCCGGGACAGGGGATATGCACGAGCAGTACTTC. The chain has TRBV21-1 and TRBJ2-7; the D call in the table, TRBD1, was not verified against the DNA. TRBV21-1 is a known pseudogene. This CDR3 contains 17 residues.

The genes are TRBV7-8 and TRBJ1-1; unclear D gene. The germline gives CDR1 SGHVS, CDR2 FQNEAQ. The CDR3 sequence is 13 residues long. Trimming removed 2 bases at V and 1 base at J, with 5 bases between. Written as DNA, the CDR3 is TGTGCCAGCAGCTTAATCGGGAACACTGAAGCTTTCTTT. Translation gives CASSLIGNTEAFF.